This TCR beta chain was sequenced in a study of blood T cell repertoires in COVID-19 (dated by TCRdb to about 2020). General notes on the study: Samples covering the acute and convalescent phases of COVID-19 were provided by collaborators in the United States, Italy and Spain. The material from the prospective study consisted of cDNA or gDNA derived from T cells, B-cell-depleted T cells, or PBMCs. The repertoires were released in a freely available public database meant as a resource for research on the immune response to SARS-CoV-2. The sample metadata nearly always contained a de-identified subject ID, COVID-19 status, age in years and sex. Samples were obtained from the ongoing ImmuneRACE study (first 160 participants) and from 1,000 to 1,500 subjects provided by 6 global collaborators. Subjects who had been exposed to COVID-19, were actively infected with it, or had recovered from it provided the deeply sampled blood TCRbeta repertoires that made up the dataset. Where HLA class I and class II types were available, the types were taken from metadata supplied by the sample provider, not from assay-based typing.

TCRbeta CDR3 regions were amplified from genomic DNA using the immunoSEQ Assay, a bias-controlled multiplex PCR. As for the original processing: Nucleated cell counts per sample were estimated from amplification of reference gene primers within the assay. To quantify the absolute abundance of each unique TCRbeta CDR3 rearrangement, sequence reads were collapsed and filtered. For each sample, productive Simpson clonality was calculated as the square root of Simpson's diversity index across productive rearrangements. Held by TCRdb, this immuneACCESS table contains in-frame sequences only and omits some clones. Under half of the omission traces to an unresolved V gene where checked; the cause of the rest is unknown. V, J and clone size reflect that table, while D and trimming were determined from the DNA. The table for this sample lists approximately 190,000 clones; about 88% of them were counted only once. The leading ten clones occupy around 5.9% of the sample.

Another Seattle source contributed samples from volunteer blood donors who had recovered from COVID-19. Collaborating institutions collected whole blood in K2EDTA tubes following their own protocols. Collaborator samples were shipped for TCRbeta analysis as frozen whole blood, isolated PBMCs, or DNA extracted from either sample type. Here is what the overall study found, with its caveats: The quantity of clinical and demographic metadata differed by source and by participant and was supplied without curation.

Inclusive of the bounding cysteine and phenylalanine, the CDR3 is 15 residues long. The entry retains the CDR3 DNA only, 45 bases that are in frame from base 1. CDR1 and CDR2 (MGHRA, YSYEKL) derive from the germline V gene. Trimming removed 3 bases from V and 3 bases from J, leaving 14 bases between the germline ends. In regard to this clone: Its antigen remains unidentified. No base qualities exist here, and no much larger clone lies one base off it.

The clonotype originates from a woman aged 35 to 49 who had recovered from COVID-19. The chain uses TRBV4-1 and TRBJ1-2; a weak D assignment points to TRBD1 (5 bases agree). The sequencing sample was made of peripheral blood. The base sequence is TGCGCCAGCAGCCACAGCCTGCGGGGGGACTATGGCTACACCTTC. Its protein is CASSHSLRGDYGYTF.